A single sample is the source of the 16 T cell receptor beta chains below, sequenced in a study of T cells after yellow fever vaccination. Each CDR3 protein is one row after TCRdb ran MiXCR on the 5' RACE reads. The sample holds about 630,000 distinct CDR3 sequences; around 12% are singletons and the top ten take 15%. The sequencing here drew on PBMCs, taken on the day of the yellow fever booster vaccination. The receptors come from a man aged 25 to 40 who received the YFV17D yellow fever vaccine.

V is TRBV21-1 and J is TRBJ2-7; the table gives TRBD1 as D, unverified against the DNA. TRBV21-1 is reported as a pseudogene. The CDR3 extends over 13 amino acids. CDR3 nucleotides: TGTGCCAGCGCCCTGACAGTCTCCTACGAGCAGTACTTC. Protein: CASALTVSYEQYF.

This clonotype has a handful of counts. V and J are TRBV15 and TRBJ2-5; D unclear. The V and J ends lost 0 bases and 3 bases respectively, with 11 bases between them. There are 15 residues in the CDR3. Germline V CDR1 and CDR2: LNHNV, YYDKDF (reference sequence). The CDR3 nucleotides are TGTGCCACCAGCAGAGAAGTGGGGATCAAAGAGACCCAGTACTTC. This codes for CATSREVGIKETQYF.

The CDR3 protein is CASSRSYGTYNEQFF. CDR3 in DNA: TGTGCCAGCAGCAGGAGTTACGGGACCTACAATGAGCAGTTCTTC. The J gene is TRBJ2-1, the V gene TRBV6-2 or TRBV6-3; possible D gene TRBD2, 5 bases. CDR1 is MNHEY, CDR2 SVGEGT, per germline. The CDR3 is 15 residues long. Trimming removed 6 bases from V and 2 bases from J, with 14 bases in between.

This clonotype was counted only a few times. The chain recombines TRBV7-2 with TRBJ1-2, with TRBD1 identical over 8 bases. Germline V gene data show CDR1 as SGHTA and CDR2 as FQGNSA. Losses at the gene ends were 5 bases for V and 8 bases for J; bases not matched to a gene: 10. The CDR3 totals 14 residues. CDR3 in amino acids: CASSPGQGMDGYTF. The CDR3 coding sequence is TGTGCCAGCAGCCCCGGACAGGGAATGGACGGCTACACCTTC.

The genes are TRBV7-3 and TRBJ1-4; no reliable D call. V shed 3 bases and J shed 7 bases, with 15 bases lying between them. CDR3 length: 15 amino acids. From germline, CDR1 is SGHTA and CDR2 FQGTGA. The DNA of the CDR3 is TGTGCCAGCAGCTTGTCCGGGGTAATTGGTGAAAAACTGTTTTTT. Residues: CASSLSGVIGEKLFF. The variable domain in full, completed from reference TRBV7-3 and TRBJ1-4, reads GAGVSQTPSNKVTEKGKYVELRCDPISGHTALYWYRQSLGQGPEFLIYFQGTGAADDSGLPNDRFFAVRPEGSVSTLKIQRTERGDSAVYLCASSLSGVIGEKLFFGSGTQLSVL.

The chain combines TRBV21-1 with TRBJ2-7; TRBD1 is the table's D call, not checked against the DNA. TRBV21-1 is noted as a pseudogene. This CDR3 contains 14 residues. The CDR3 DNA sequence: TGTGCCAGCAGCAAATGGGGGGGGTCTTACGAGCAGTACTTC. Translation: CASSKWGGSYEQYF.

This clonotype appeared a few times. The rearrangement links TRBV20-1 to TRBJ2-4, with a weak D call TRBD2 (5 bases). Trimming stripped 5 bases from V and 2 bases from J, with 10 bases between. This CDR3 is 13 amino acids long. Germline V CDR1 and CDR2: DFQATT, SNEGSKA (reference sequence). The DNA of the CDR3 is TGCAGTGCTTTCGAGGGAACCAAAAACATTCAGTACTTC. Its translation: CSAFEGTKNIQYF.

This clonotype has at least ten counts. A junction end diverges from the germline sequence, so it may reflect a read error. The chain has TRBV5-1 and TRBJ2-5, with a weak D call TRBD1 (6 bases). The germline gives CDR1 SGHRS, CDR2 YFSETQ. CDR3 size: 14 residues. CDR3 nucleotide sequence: TGTGCCAGCAGCCCGGGACAACTTCAAGAGACCCAGTACTTC. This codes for CASSPGQLQETQYF.

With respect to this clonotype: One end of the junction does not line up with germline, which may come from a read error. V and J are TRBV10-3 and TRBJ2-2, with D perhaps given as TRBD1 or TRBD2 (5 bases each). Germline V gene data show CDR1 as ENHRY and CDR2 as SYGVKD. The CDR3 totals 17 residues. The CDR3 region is CAISESSPGSNTGELVF. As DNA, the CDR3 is TGTGCCATCAGTGAGTCGAGCCCAGGGTCGAACACCGGGGAGCTGGTTTTT.

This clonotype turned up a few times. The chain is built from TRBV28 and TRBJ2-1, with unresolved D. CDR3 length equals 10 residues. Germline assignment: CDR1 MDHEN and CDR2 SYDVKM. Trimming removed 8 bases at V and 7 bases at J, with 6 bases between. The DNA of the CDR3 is TGTGCCAGCCAAATGAATGAGCAGTTCTTC. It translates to CASQMNEQFF. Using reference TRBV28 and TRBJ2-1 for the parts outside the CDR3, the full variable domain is DVKVTQSSRYLVKRTGEKVFLECVQDMDHENMFWYRQDPGLGLRLIYFSYDVKMKEKGDIPEGYSVSREKKERFSLILESASTNQTSMYLCASQMNEQFFGPGTRLTVL.

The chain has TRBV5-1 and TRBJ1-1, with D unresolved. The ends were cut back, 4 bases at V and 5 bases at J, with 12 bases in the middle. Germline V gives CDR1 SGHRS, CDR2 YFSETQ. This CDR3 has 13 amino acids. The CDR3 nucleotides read TGCGCCAGCAGCGAGGGAATTAGTACTGAAGCTTTCTTT. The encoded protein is CASSEGISTEAFF.

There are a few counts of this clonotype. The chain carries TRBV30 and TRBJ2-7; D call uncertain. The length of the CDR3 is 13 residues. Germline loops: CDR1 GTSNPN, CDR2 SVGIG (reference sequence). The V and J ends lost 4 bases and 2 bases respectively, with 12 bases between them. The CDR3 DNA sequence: TGTGCCTGGAATCGTGGTGGGGCCTACGAGCAGTACTTC. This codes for CAWNRGGAYEQYF. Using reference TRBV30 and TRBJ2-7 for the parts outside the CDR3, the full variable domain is SQTIHQWPATLVQPVGSPLSLECTVEGTSNPNLYWYRQAAGRGLQLLFYSVGIGQISSEVPQNLSASRPQDRQFILSSKKLLLSDSGFYLCAWNRGGAYEQYFGPGTRLTVT.

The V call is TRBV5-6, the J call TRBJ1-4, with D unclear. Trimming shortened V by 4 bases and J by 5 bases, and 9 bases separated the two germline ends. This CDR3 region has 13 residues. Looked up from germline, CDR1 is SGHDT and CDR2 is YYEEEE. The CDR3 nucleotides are TGTGCCAGCAGCCAAGAAAGAAATGAAAAACTGTTTTTT. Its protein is CASSQERNEKLFF.

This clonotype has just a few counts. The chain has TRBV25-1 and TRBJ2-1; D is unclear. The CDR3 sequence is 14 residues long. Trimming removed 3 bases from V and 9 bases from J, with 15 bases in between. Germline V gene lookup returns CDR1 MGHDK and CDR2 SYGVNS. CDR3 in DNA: TGTGCCAGCAGTGATCACGTCAAGGGTGGTGAGCAGTTCTTC. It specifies CASSDHVKGGEQFF.

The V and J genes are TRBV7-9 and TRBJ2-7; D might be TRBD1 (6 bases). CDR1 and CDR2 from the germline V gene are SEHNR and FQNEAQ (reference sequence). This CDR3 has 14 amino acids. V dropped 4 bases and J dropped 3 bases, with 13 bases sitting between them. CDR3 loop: CASSSRDMNYEQYF. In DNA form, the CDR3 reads TGTGCCAGCAGCTCCCGGGACATGAACTACGAGCAGTACTTC.

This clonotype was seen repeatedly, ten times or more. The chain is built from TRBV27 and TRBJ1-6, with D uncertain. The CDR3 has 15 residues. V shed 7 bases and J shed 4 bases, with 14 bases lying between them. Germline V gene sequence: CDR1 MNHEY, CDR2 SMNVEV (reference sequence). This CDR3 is CASTLRGRYNSPLHF. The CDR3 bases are TGTGCCAGCACCCTGCGCGGACGGTATAATTCACCCCTCCACTTT.